Included here is one TCR beta chain sequence, with context. Its antigen is as yet unknown. This table comes from immunoSEQ multiplex PCR, and its TCRdb copy is limited to in-frame clones, with some not included. The sample has some 99,000 clones; 70% to 90% are singletons. This entry is derived from a study of T cell responses to AZD1222 COVID-19 vaccine. Overall study findings and caveats: Nearly half of the spike-specific TCRs reportedly recognize variant regions that carry no mutations.

Per the germline V gene, CDR1 is SGHDT and CDR2 is YYEEEE. The CDR3 runs 16 residues. The V gene end was trimmed by 4 bases and the J gene end by 3 bases; junction bases not matched to a gene: 4. This receptor was taken from an adult in good health. This chain uses TRBV5-6 with TRBJ2-3, with 14 positions matching TRBD2. Sequences were derived from peripheral blood, sampled on day 0 of AZD1222 vaccination. Here the CDR3 reads CASSRLAGGRTDTQYF. The CDR3 region has the DNA TGTGCCAGCAGCAGACTAGCGGGAGGGAGGACAGATACGCAGTATTTT.